These 32 T cell receptor beta chains originate from one sample sequenced in a study of blood T cell repertoires in COVID-19. Assay used: immunoSEQ multiplex PCR; TCRdb lists only in-frame clones, some missing. The sample lists just under 80,000 clones; 80% were seen once. The sample comprised peripheral blood. The receptors were sampled from a woman between 65 and 79 years old with acute or convalescent COVID-19.

The J gene is TRBJ2-3, the V gene TRBV6-5; maybe TRBD2 (5 bases). Per the germline V gene, CDR1 is MNHEY and CDR2 is SVGAGI. The CDR3 extends over 15 amino acids. V lost 6 bases and J 7 bases, leaving 20 bases between the germline ends. In DNA form, the CDR3 reads TGTGCCAGCAGACTGGACCGGGAAACGTTATATACGCAGTATTTT. This gives the protein CASRLDRETLYTQYF.

This chain links TRBV6-5 with TRBJ1-3; 7 bases are a match to TRBD1. The CDR3 contains 14 residues. The V gene end was trimmed by 10 bases and the J gene end by 4 bases; junction bases not matched to a gene: 10. In germline, CDR1 is MNHEY, CDR2 SVGAGI. The DNA for the CDR3 is TGTGCCACCAGACAGGGATCGAGCGGAAACACCATATATTTT. Translation: CATRQGSSGNTIYF.

The genes are TRBV4-1 and TRBJ1-1, with TRBD1 matching 8 bases. There are 14 residues in the CDR3. In germline, CDR1 is MGHRA, CDR2 YSYEKL. Germline trimming cut 4 bases from V and 1 base from J; bases unmatched to any gene: 2. The CDR3 DNA sequence: TGCGCCAGCAGCCTAGGACAGGGGAACACTGAAGCTTTCTTT. Residues: CASSLGQGNTEAFF.

The rearrangement uses TRBV5-1 and TRBJ2-5, with a tentative D call TRBD2 (7 bases). The CDR3 covers 14 residues. V was clipped by 2 bases and J by 4 bases, with 12 bases between them. Germline loops: CDR1 SGHRS, CDR2 YFSETQ. The CDR3 protein is CASSLGGARETQYF. CDR3 coding DNA: TGCGCCAGCAGCTTAGGGGGGGCAAGAGAGACCCAGTACTTC.

This chain's CDR3 is CASSFVTDRDLGEQYF. The CDR3 region has the DNA TGTGCCAGCAGCTTTGTCACGGACAGGGACTTAGGTGAGCAGTACTTC. V usage is TRBV5-4 and J usage is TRBJ2-7; 8 nucleotides line up with TRBD1. The CDR3 has 16 amino acids. Germline V lookup: CDR1 SGHNT, CDR2 YYREEE (reference sequence). The junction had 14 bases not matched to a gene; V was cut back by 2 bases and J by 7 bases.

The rearrangement uses TRBV6-2 or TRBV6-3 and TRBJ1-2, with 9 bases fitting TRBD1. The CDR3 has 16 residues. V dropped 2 bases and J dropped 4; count of bases not matched to a gene: 8. Per the germline V gene, CDR1 is MNHEY and CDR2 is SVGEGT. The CDR3 loop is CASSYPGTGNFYGYTF. CDR3 coding DNA: TGTGCCAGCAGTTACCCCGGGACAGGGAATTTCTATGGCTACACCTTC.

J is TRBJ2-5 and V is TRBV29-1; 7 positions match TRBD1. Per germline, CDR1 SQVTM and CDR2 ANQGSEA. The CDR3 sequence is 12 residues long. With 5 bases clipped from V and 3 bases from J, the junction kept 3 bases outside the gene matches. Here the CDR3 DNA reads TGCAGCGTTCAGGGGGTAGAAGAGACCCAGTACTTC. This sequence encodes CSVQGVEETQYF.

In its sample, this clone was seen a few times. The chain links TRBV10-3 to TRBJ1-5; D remains ambiguous. CDR1 and CDR2 (germline): ENHRY, SYGVKD. The CDR3 covers 15 residues. The V end was cut by 10 bases, the J end by 2 bases, with 18 bases between. The DNA of the CDR3 is TGTGCCACCTGTGCGTCTACTAGTGGCAATCAGCCCCAGCATTTT. Amino acid sequence: CATCASTSGNQPQHF.

V gene TRBV20-1 combines with J gene TRBJ1-6; a possible D gene is TRBD1 (6 bases). Germline V lookup: CDR1 DFQATT, CDR2 SNEGSKA (reference sequence). The CDR3 length is 10 residues. Trimming shortened V by 4 bases and J by 15 bases, and 10 bases separated the two germline ends. The CDR3 sequence is CSATQGSLHF. For the CDR3, the DNA is TGCAGTGCTACCCAGGGGAGCCTCCACTTT.

The J gene is TRBJ1-1, the V gene TRBV5-1, with D tentatively TRBD1 (5 bases). Germline loops: CDR1 SGHRS, CDR2 YFSETQ. V shed 1 base and J shed 4 bases, with 8 bases lying between them. The CDR3 loop spans 13 amino acids. The CDR3: CASSLLQGTEAFF. As DNA, the CDR3 is TGCGCCAGCAGCTTGCTCCAGGGCACTGAAGCTTTCTTT.

The rearrangement uses TRBV2 and TRBJ1-2, with a tentative D call TRBD1 (6 bases). V was shortened by 7 bases and J by 3 bases, with 12 bases between the two germline ends. The CDR3 covers 13 residues. Germline V lookup: CDR1 SNHLY, CDR2 FYNNEI. The CDR3 loop is CASKQGPDYGYTF. The CDR3 nucleotides are TGTGCCAGCAAGCAGGGGCCGGACTATGGCTACACCTTC.

Only a few counts were recorded for this clone. The chain has TRBV15 and TRBJ1-2, with 7 bases matching TRBD1. Trimming took 5 bases from V and 2 from J; bases not matched to a gene: 5. Germline V lookup: CDR1 LNHNV, CDR2 YYDKDF (reference sequence). The CDR3 covers 14 residues. The CDR3 DNA is TGTGCCACCAGCGAGACAGGGAGAAACTATGGCTACACCTTC. It specifies CATSETGRNYGYTF.

J is TRBJ2-1 and V is TRBV5-4; 7 nucleotides line up with TRBD1. V lost 4 bases, J lost 8 bases, and 12 bases stayed unmatched. The germline V gene encodes CDR1 SGHNT and CDR2 YYREEE (reference sequence). CDR3 length equals 15 residues. CDR3 sequence reads: CASSTKRDRIDEQFF. In nucleotides, the CDR3 is TGTGCCAGCAGCACCAAAAGGGACAGAATTGATGAGCAGTTCTTC.

The chain combines TRBV4-2 with TRBJ1-1; 7 nucleotides align to TRBD1. Germline V CDR1 and CDR2: LGHNA, YNFKEQ. CDR3 length equals 15 residues. The V and J ends lost 0 bases and 4 bases, in that order; junction bases with no gene match: 5. The CDR3 loop reads CASSQDTGDGTEAFF. In DNA, the CDR3 is TGTGCCAGCAGCCAAGATACAGGGGATGGCACTGAAGCTTTCTTT.

The genes are TRBV19 and TRBJ1-1, with TRBD1 matching over 7 bases. The V segment lost 7 bases and the J segment 0 bases; nucleotides outside the gene matches: 5. This CDR3 spans 14 amino acids. Germline V gene sequence: CDR1 LNHDA, CDR2 SQIVND (reference sequence). The DNA for the CDR3 is TGTGCCAGTACTGGGGACAGCTTGAACACTGAAGCTTTCTTT. It yields the protein CASTGDSLNTEAFF.

The chain has TRBV19 and TRBJ2-7; D unresolved. Trimming took off 2 bases at V and 4 bases at J, with 9 bases between the two ends. CDR3 length: 13 residues. Germline assignment: CDR1 LNHDA and CDR2 SQIVND (reference sequence). CDR3 nucleotides: TGTGCCAGTAGTATAACGACAAGTTACGAGCAGTACTTC. This gives the protein CASSITTSYEQYF.

This clone is a singleton in its sample. The gene calls are TRBV5-5 and TRBJ2-7; TRBD1 matches 7 bases. This CDR3 is built from 14 residues. J gave up 2 bases and V 1 base, and 3 bases lay outside the gene matches. Germline CDR1 is SGHKS and CDR2 is YYEKEE (reference sequence). CDR3 amino acids: CASSLSGGTYEQYF. The CDR3 coding sequence is TGTGCCAGCAGCTTGTCAGGGGGAACCTACGAGCAGTACTTC.

V usage is TRBV11-3 and J usage is TRBJ2-1; TRBD1 matches at 8 bases. The CDR3 has 16 residues. The V gene end was trimmed by 6 bases and the J gene end by 7 bases; junction bases not matched to a gene: 14. In germline, CDR1 is SGHNT, CDR2 YENEEA. CDR3 sequence (DNA): TGTGCCAGCAGGGCCTCAGGGGGCCCGTACAGGAATGAGCAGTTCTTC. Amino acid sequence: CASRASGGPYRNEQFF.

In its sample, this clone was seen a few times. The V call is TRBV7-9, the J call TRBJ2-1; 10 bases align to TRBD2. Germline CDR1 and CDR2: SEHNR and FQNEAQ (reference sequence). V was clipped by 1 base and J by 3 bases; unmatched bases: 3. The CDR3 is 16 residues long. The CDR3 is CASSLVTSGVYNEQFF. The CDR3 bases are TGTGCCAGCAGCTTAGTTACTAGCGGGGTCTACAATGAGCAGTTCTTC.

This chain connects TRBV9 to TRBJ2-1, with TRBD2 identical over 7 bases. Germline CDR1 reads SGDLS; CDR2 reads YYNGEE. This CDR3 contains 14 residues. The J segment lost 15 bases and the V segment lost 4 bases, leaving 16 bases of the junction unmatched. The CDR3 nucleotides read TGTGCCAGCAGCCCAGAGTGGGAGGGCCCACCTTGGTTCTTC. Its translation: CASSPEWEGPPWFF. The full variable domain, its missing parts supplied by reference TRBV9 and TRBJ2-1, is DSGVTQTPKHLITATGQRVTLRCSPRSGDLSVYWYQQSLDQGLQFLIQYYNGEERAKGNILERFSAQQFPDLHSELNLSSLELGDSALYFCASSPEWEGPPWFFGPGTRLTVL.

The V call is TRBV6-2 or TRBV6-3, the J call TRBJ1-1, with D possibly matching TRBD1 (5 bases). The ends were cut back, 5 bases at V and 4 bases at J, with 8 bases in the middle. This CDR3 comprises 12 residues. In germline, CDR1 is MNHEY, CDR2 SVGEGT. The CDR3 nucleotides are TGTGCCAGCAGTCGAAGGGGCACTGAAGCTTTCTTT. It yields the protein CASSRRGTEAFF.

The chain is built from TRBV27 and TRBJ2-6; 9 bases agree with TRBD1. The germline V gene encodes CDR1 MNHEY and CDR2 SMNVEV (reference sequence). J was trimmed by 2 bases and V by 7 bases; bases with no gene match: 12. CDR3 length equals 18 residues. The CDR3 protein is CASTPTGGRWTGANVLTF. CDR3 nucleotide sequence: TGTGCCAGCACCCCGACAGGGGGGCGATGGACTGGGGCCAACGTCCTGACTTTC.

This chain joins TRBV3-1 (or the pseudogene TRBV3-2) and TRBJ2-3; TRBD2 agrees at 7 bases. J lost 6 bases, V lost 4 bases, and 7 bases had no gene match. The CDR3 is 14 residues long. Germline V CDR1 and CDR2: LGHDT, YNNKEL (reference sequence). The CDR3 DNA is TGTGCCAGCAGCCCTGGGGAGGGTACGGATACGCAGTATTTT. This translates into CASSPGEGTDTQYF.

The V and J genes are TRBV7-9 and TRBJ2-7; a possible D gene is TRBD1 (6 bases). The CDR3 runs 15 residues. With 1 base removed from V and 6 bases from J, the gap between germline ends came to 16 bases. The germline V gene encodes CDR1 SEHNR and CDR2 FQNEAQ (reference sequence). The CDR3 reads CASSLGPPGEREQYF. CDR3 DNA: TGTGCCAGCAGCTTAGGCCCGCCAGGGGAACGCGAGCAGTACTTC.

The rearrangement joins TRBV19 to TRBJ1-6, with D unresolved. Germline CDR1 LNHDA, CDR2 SQIVND (reference sequence). This CDR3 region has 12 residues. The V and J ends lost 3 bases and 12 bases respectively, with 9 bases between them. The CDR3, as DNA: TGTGCCAGTAGTATTCCGGGATTACCCCTCCACTTT. Translating gives CASSIPGLPLHF.

About this clone: The junction departs from the called germline gene at one end, perhaps through a read error. This rearrangement joins TRBV7-2 to TRBJ2-4; 7 nucleotides align to TRBD2. This CDR3 comprises 17 residues. Germline V gene sequence: CDR1 SGHTA, CDR2 FQGNSA. The CDR3 region has the DNA TGTGCCAGCAGCTCTGGCTGGGATGGCGGGGGACTACTCAGGGCGGACTTC. Protein sequence: CASSSGWDGGGLLRADF.

This clone occurred a few times. The chain recombines TRBV24-1 with TRBJ2-2; possible D gene TRBD2, 5 bases. Looked up from germline, CDR1 is KGHDR and CDR2 is SFDVKD. This CDR3 has 17 amino acids. The ends were cut back, 4 bases at V and 6 bases at J, with 20 bases in the middle. Here the CDR3 DNA reads TGTGCCACCAGTGACCGCTTCGCCGGGGATCTTGCCGGGGAGCTGTTTTTT. This translates into CATSDRFAGDLAGELFF.

The chain has TRBV6-2 or TRBV6-3 and TRBJ1-4; D remains unclear. The CDR3 runs to 16 residues. V lost 4 bases and J 3 bases, leaving 15 bases between the germline ends. Germline V gene sequence: CDR1 MNHEY, CDR2 SVGEGT. CDR3 residues: CASSSRQRRANEKLFF. The CDR3 coding sequence is TGTGCCAGCAGTTCCCGGCAACGGCGGGCTAATGAAAAACTGTTTTTT.

V is TRBV6-5 and J is TRBJ1-2; no definite D call. Deletions cut 2 bases from V and 8 bases from J, with 15 bases between. Germline V gene lookup returns CDR1 MNHEY and CDR2 SVGAGI. This CDR3 comprises 14 residues. The CDR3 DNA reads TGTGCCAGCAGTTACGTAGGTGGAGGAGGCGGCTACACCTTC. It yields the protein CASSYVGGGGGYTF.

The rearrangement joins TRBV7-8 to TRBJ1-1, with 8 bases lining up with TRBD1. Germline CDR1 reads SGHVS; CDR2 reads FQNEAQ. Trimming took 4 bases from V and 5 from J; bases not matched to a gene: 9. This CDR3 region has 15 residues. The CDR3, as DNA: TGTGCCAGCAGCTACGCCGGGACAGGCAAAACTGAAGCTTTCTTT. Its protein product is CASSYAGTGKTEAFF. Supplemented by reference TRBV7-8 and TRBJ1-1, the full variable domain reads GAGVSQSPRYKVAKRGQDVALRCDPISGHVSLFWYQQALGQGPEFLTYFQNEAQLDKSGLPSDRFFAERPEGSVSTLKIQRTQQEDSAVYLCASSYAGTGKTEAFFGQGTRLTVV.

The chain recombines TRBV24-1 with TRBJ1-5, with D perhaps TRBD1 (5 bases). The CDR3 is 13 amino acids. V was shortened by 5 bases and J by 4 bases, with 8 bases between the two germline ends. Germline CDR1 is KGHDR and CDR2 is SFDVKD. This CDR3 reads CATSAGGNQPQHF. The CDR3 coding sequence is TGTGCCACCAGTGCGGGGGGAAATCAGCCCCAGCATTTT.

This clone was seen only a few times. The chain couples TRBV5-5 to TRBJ2-7; D might be TRBD1 (6 bases). The CDR3 runs 15 residues. CDR1 is SGHKS, CDR2 YYEKEE, per germline (reference sequence). Trimming shortened V by 5 bases and J by 4 bases, and 19 bases separated the two germline ends. This CDR3 is CASRLRWTDVYEQYF. CDR3 nucleotides: TGTGCCAGCAGACTACGATGGACAGATGTTTACGAGCAGTACTTC.